This T cell receptor beta chain was recovered during a study of OX40 agonist ivuxolimab in advanced cancers. Turning to the study itself: Partial responses occurred in three patients (one hepatocellular carcinoma, two cutaneous melanoma).

Germline-derived CDR1 and CDR2 are SGHDT and YYEEEE. The CDR3 spans 13 residues. V lost 0 bases and J 8 bases, leaving 11 bases between the germline ends. General observations from the study: Antigens targeted by the expanded peripheral T cells were not determined. Clonal expansion among partial responders at 0.1-3.0 mg/kg ranked near the lowest.

Details on this clone: Its cognate antigen is unknown.

TCRdb keeps only in-frame clones here, not all; method: immunoSEQ multiplex PCR. The sample carries tens of thousands of clones, 80% to 95% recorded once. This specimen consisted of CD4+ or CD8+ T cells sorted from blood, obtained in a trial of the OX40 agonist ivuxolimab. The chain joins TRBV5-6 to TRBJ1-2, with D possibly matching TRBD1 (6 bases). This TCR was sampled from an adult with an advanced solid tumor such as melanoma, head and neck, liver or kidney cancer. CDR3 coding DNA: TGTGCCAGCAGCTTGGTGGACAGCCCCGGCTACACCTTC. It codes for CASSLVDSPGYTF.